Below, one T cell receptor beta chain is given with its context. Its antigen is not known. Random hexamers were used to reverse transcribe 0.5 to 1 ug of RNA. Amplification of TCR beta CDR3 across 54 Vbeta and 13 Jbeta was performed with immunoSEQ multiplex PCR. TCRdb re-derived calls from the immunoSEQ multiplex PCR reads in MiXCR, one entry per CDR3 protein. The data contain about 190,000 distinct CDR3 sequences, 95% of them seen just once; the ten biggest clones take up around 0.16%. This entry belongs to a study of CD8 T cells in Susac syndrome. Study overall: Blood was drawn from patients with Susac syndrome. At that point, they were therapy-naive, on corticosteroids, or on intravenous immunoglobulin alone.

Trimming cost V 6 bases and J 0 bases; bases outside gene matches: 8. This CDR3 region has 17 residues. The Susac syndrome patients fit the recently defined diagnostic criteria for definite or probable disease. Study conclusions and caveats: Susac-specific public clones were found in total CD8+ and CD8+ TEMRA repertoires, numbering some 17 and five, respectively.

The sequenced material came from CD8+ T cells from PBMCs. The chain employs TRBV12-3 or TRBV12-4 and TRBJ2-6; the match to TRBD1 covers 7 bases. This clonotype was obtained from a human donor with Susac syndrome. The chain's CDR3 is CASRTDRDFSGANVLTF. As DNA, the CDR3 is TGTGCCAGCAGGACAGACAGGGATTTCTCTGGGGCCAACGTCCTGACTTTC.